This T cell receptor (beta chain) was profiled in a study of shared clonotypes between healthy human individuals. Findings and limits, study-wide: Genetic and exposure-history diversity was limited by the few donors.

The CDR3 totals 14 residues. V gave up 4 bases and J gave up 7 bases; unmatched junction bases: 8. Germline V gene sequence: CDR1 MDHEN, CDR2 SYDVKM. Clones were read by immunoSEQ multiplex PCR, and TCRdb kept only the in-frame ones, dropping some. The table lists about 2.3 million clones, less than 95% of them singletons. As for this clone: Its antigen remains unknown.

The source material was naive CD4+ T cells from PBMCs. Sample subset: CD45RA+ positively selected. The sequence came from a man aged 18 to 30 in good health. Some clones in this sample may be carry-over from other donors' samples. V gene TRBV28 combines with J gene TRBJ1-2; 8 bases align to TRBD1. The CDR3 nucleotides read TGTGCCAGCAGTTCGCCGGACAGGGCTTTTGGCTACACCTTC. This gives the protein CASSSPDRAFGYTF.